The 25 T cell receptor beta chains below all came from one sample that was sequenced in a study of CD8 T cells in ankylosing spondylitis. One entry per CDR3 protein results from TCRdb running MiXCR on the 5' RACE reads. The sample lists some 250,000 distinct CDR3 sequences, 20% to 30% occurring once. The sequencing input was blood, either unsorted or a sorted T cell fraction (not recorded which). Receptor source: a male donor with ankylosing spondylitis or in good health (not recorded which).

In this sample, this clonotype turned up many times. The gene calls are TRBV5-1 and TRBJ2-7; 7 bases agree with TRBD1. The CDR3 runs to 16 residues. Germline CDR1 is SGHRS and CDR2 is YFSETQ. Unmatched junction bases numbered 14, after V lost 2 bases and J lost 6 bases. Written as DNA, the CDR3 is TGCGCCAGCAGCTTATCCGGGACAGCGATTCCCGGCGAGCAGTACTTC. It specifies CASSLSGTAIPGEQYF.

This clonotype has ten or more counts. This chain joins TRBV5-1 and TRBJ2-2; D not resolved. This CDR3 spans 14 amino acids. The V end was cut by 0 bases, the J end by 4 bases, with 7 bases between. The germline gives CDR1 SGHRS, CDR2 YFSETQ. This chain's CDR3 is CASSLGQSTGELFF. For the CDR3, the DNA is TGCGCCAGCAGCTTGGGGCAGAGCACCGGGGAGCTGTTTTTT.

The sample holds a few counts of this clonotype. This rearrangement joins TRBV12-3 or TRBV12-4 to TRBJ2-1; D remains unclear. V gave up 8 bases and J gave up 8 bases, with 19 bases separating them. The length of the CDR3 is 14 residues. In DNA, the CDR3 is TGTGCCAGCTCCACGGCGCCCGGAGAGGATGAGCAGTTCTTC. Translation: CASSTAPGEDEQFF.

This clonotype was seen a few times. This chain joins TRBV20-1 and TRBJ2-7; 7 bases align to TRBD1. The junction had 9 bases not matched to a gene; V was cut back by 6 bases and J by 4 bases. CDR1 DFQATT and CDR2 SNEGSKA come from the germline V gene (reference sequence). This CDR3 is built from 13 residues. The CDR3 coding sequence is TGCAGTGCCGTCACGGGACAGCTATACGAGCAGTACTTC. Amino acids: CSAVTGQLYEQYF.

This rearrangement joins TRBV2 to TRBJ2-5; TRBD1 aligns across 7 bases. CDR1 SNHLY and CDR2 FYNNEI come from the germline V gene. The CDR3 has 14 residues. The ends lost 6 bases at V and 5 bases at J; junction bases unmatched: 9. The CDR3 reads CASRPGTDRETQYF. The CDR3 DNA follows: TGTGCCAGCAGACCCGGGACAGATCGGGAGACCCAGTACTTC. The entire variable domain, with the rest obtained from reference TRBV2 and TRBJ2-5, is as follows: EPEVTQTPSHQVTQMGQEVILRCVPISNHLYFYWYRQILGQKVEFLVSFYNNEISEKSEIFDDQFSVERPDGSNFTLKIRSTKLEDSAMYFCASRPGTDRETQYFGPGTRLLVL.

The table lists this clonotype with a count of one. The chain employs TRBV28 and TRBJ2-5; D might be TRBD1 (6 bases). The CDR3 runs 14 residues. Germline-derived CDR1 and CDR2 are MDHEN and SYDVKM. The V end was cut by 5 bases, the J end by 4 bases, with 14 bases between. CDR3 sequence: CASSHQGTTETQYF. DNA for the CDR3: TGTGCCAGCAGTCACCAGGGGACGACAGAGACCCAGTACTTC.

This chain joins TRBV20-1 and TRBJ2-1, with 10 positions matching TRBD2. The ends lost 1 base at V and 7 bases at J; junction bases unmatched: 10. The CDR3 covers 16 residues. The V gene's germline CDR1 is DFQATT and CDR2 SNEGSKA (reference sequence). The CDR3 loop is CSARGTLAGNFNEQFF. In nucleotides, the CDR3 is TGCAGTGCTAGAGGTACACTAGCGGGGAACTTTAATGAGCAGTTCTTC.

At least ten counts were recorded for this clonotype. The chain links TRBV12-3 or TRBV12-4 to TRBJ2-7; D might be TRBD1 or TRBD2, each matching 5 bases. Trimming took off 5 bases at V and 7 bases at J, with 21 bases between the two ends. This CDR3 contains 15 residues. The CDR3 reads CASSPSPEGRREQYF. The CDR3, as DNA: TGTGCCAGCAGTCCATCCCCCGAGGGACGGCGGGAGCAGTACTTC.

The chain combines TRBV29-1 with TRBJ1-5; 8 positions match TRBD1. V lost 6 bases to trimming and J lost 6 bases; unmatched junction nucleotides: 4. The germline V gene has CDR1 SQVTM and CDR2 ANQGSEA. The CDR3 loop spans 12 amino acids. The CDR3 protein is CSVQGAGQPQHF. The CDR3, as DNA: TGCAGCGTGCAGGGGGCGGGTCAGCCCCAGCATTTT.

This clonotype appeared many times. The chain combines TRBV27 with TRBJ1-3; TRBD1 matches at 7 bases. The germline gives CDR1 MNHEY, CDR2 SMNVEV (reference sequence). Trimming cost V 5 bases and J 3 bases; bases outside gene matches: 13. CDR3 length: 17 residues. CDR3 loop: CASSPTRQGLGGNTIYF. DNA for the CDR3: TGTGCCAGCAGTCCAACAAGACAGGGACTGGGTGGAAACACCATATATTTT.

This clonotype has only a few counts. The CDR3 loop is CASSSRDEQYF. The CDR3 DNA sequence: TGTGCCAGCAGTTCCAGGGACGAGCAGTACTTC. This chain connects TRBV12-3 or TRBV12-4 to TRBJ2-7; possibly TRBD1 for D (5 bases). The CDR3 has 11 residues. The V and J ends lost 4 bases and 5 bases respectively, with 6 bases between them.

In its sample, this clonotype was seen many times. V and J are TRBV29-1 and TRBJ2-3, with a possible D match to TRBD2 (6 bases). Germline loops: CDR1 SQVTM, CDR2 ANQGSEA. With 1 base removed from V and 0 bases from J, the gap between germline ends came to 8 bases. This CDR3 is built from 14 residues. This CDR3 reads CSVEAGTSTDTQYF. DNA for the CDR3: TGCAGCGTTGAAGCGGGGACTAGCACAGATACGCAGTATTTT.

This clonotype was seen ten or more times. This sequence joins TRBV20-1 and TRBJ1-2; possible D gene TRBD1, 5 bases. This CDR3 is built from 15 residues. Trimming stripped 0 bases from V and 0 bases from J, with 11 bases between. The germline CDR1 and CDR2 sequences are DFQATT and SNEGSKA (reference sequence). CDR3 nucleotide sequence: TGCAGTGCTAGAGATCCAGGGTGGACTAACTATGGCTACACCTTC. Amino acids: CSARDPGWTNYGYTF.

V is TRBV7-9 and J is TRBJ2-3; 9 bases align to TRBD2. After removal of 5 bases from V and 4 bases from J, the junction contained 7 bases not matched to a gene. Germline CDR1 reads SEHNR; CDR2 reads FQNEAQ (reference sequence). The CDR3 covers 15 residues. CDR3 nucleotide sequence: TGTGCCAGCAGCCCCGGACTAGCGCTGTCAGATACGCAGTATTTT. Translating it yields CASSPGLALSDTQYF.

In its sample, this clonotype was seen many times. This chain uses TRBV5-6 with TRBJ2-3; tentatively, D is TRBD2 (6 bases). Germline V gene lookup returns CDR1 SGHDT and CDR2 YYEEEE. The ends were cut back, 0 bases at V and 0 bases at J, with 8 bases in the middle. The CDR3 sequence is 15 residues long. CDR3 residues: CASSLAGESTDTQYF. In DNA form, the CDR3 reads TGTGCCAGCAGCTTGGCGGGGGAGAGCACAGATACGCAGTATTTT.

This clonotype was counted between two and nine times. The gene calls are TRBV29-1 and TRBJ2-3; TRBD1 is a possible D gene (5 bases). V was pared by 5 bases and J by 2 bases, with 11 bases between. This CDR3 spans 13 amino acids. The germline CDR1 and CDR2 sequences are SQVTM and ANQGSEA. CDR3 loop: CSVRGKTTDTQYF. The CDR3 DNA follows: TGCAGCGTTAGGGGCAAGACCACAGATACGCAGTATTTT.

This clonotype showed up many times. The rearrangement uses TRBV12-3 or TRBV12-4 and TRBJ1-1; 9 bases align to TRBD1. The trim removed 6 bases at V and 3 bases at J, leaving 2 bases unmatched. The CDR3 runs to 13 residues. CDR3 DNA sequence: TGTGCCAGCAGGTGGACAGGGGACACTGAAGCTTTCTTT. It yields the protein CASRWTGDTEAFF.

This clonotype was counted a few times. V and J are TRBV29-1 and TRBJ1-4; 9 bases map to TRBD1. The CDR3 consists of 13 residues. Germline trimming cut 6 bases from V and 5 bases from J; bases unmatched to any gene: 4. Germline CDR1 SQVTM, CDR2 ANQGSEA. Written as DNA, the CDR3 is TGCAGCGTGACCGACAGGGGGAATGAAAAACTGTTTTTT. Translating it yields CSVTDRGNEKLFF.

The chain has TRBV5-5 and TRBJ2-4; tentatively, D is TRBD2 (5 bases). The V gene's germline CDR1 is SGHKS and CDR2 YYEKEE (reference sequence). The CDR3 extends over 13 amino acids. Deletions cut 8 bases from V and 1 base from J, with 10 bases between. This chain's CDR3 is CASDSGAKNIQYF. The CDR3 DNA is TGTGCCAGTGACTCGGGGGCCAAAAACATTCAGTACTTC.

The V gene is TRBV7-2, the J gene TRBJ2-1; D is possibly TRBD2 (5 bases). Looked up from germline, CDR1 is SGHTA and CDR2 is FQGNSA. This CDR3 comprises 15 residues. Trimming cost V 3 bases and J 2 bases, with 11 bases left between them. In DNA, the CDR3 is TGTGCCAGCAGCTTGGAAGCGGCCCCCTACAATGAGCAGTTCTTC. Its protein product is CASSLEAAPYNEQFF.

This clonotype appeared many times. This rearrangement joins TRBV10-3 to TRBJ2-2, with D possibly called TRBD1 or TRBD2 (5 bases each). V lost 8 bases, J lost 3 bases, and 13 bases lay in between. The germline CDR1 and CDR2 sequences are ENHRY and SYGVKD. The CDR3 spans 14 residues. The CDR3 sequence is CAIGDLGDTGELFF. CDR3 DNA sequence: TGTGCCATCGGGGACCTGGGTGACACCGGGGAGCTGTTTTTT.

The chain has TRBV29-1 and TRBJ2-1, with 7 nucleotides matching TRBD1. After removal of 7 bases from V and 8 bases from J, the junction contained 8 bases not matched to a gene. The CDR3 is 12 residues long. CDR1 is SQVTM, CDR2 ANQGSEA, per germline. The CDR3 region has the DNA TGCAGCGCCGACAGGGAATCGGATGAGCAGTTCTTC. Translated, it gives CSADRESDEQFF.

This clonotype came up many times. This sequence joins TRBV7-3 and TRBJ2-7, with 9 bases aligning to TRBD1. This CDR3 is built from 16 residues. Germline V gives CDR1 SGHTA, CDR2 FQGTGA. V shed 0 bases, J shed 4 bases, and the junction held 7 bases outside the gene matches. CDR3 nucleotides: TGTGCCAGCAGCTTAACTTCTGGGACAGGGCGATACGAGCAGTACTTC. Its protein product is CASSLTSGTGRYEQYF. The whole variable domain, remainder taken from reference TRBV7-3 and TRBJ2-7, is GAGVSQTPSNKVTEKGKYVELRCDPISGHTALYWYRQSLGQGPEFLIYFQGTGAADDSGLPNDRFFAVRPEGSVSTLKIQRTERGDSAVYLCASSLTSGTGRYEQYFGPGTRLTVT.

The chain carries TRBV18 and TRBJ2-6; D uncertain. The CDR3 has 13 amino acids. Trimming took 2 bases from V and 4 from J, leaving 3 bases between them. The germline V gene encodes CDR1 KGHSH and CDR2 LQKENI. The CDR3 here is CASSPDGANVLTF. The CDR3 nucleotides are TGTGCCAGCTCACCAGACGGGGCCAACGTCCTGACTTTC. Together with reference TRBV18 and TRBJ2-6, the CDR3 gives the full variable domain: NAGVMQNPRHLVRRRGQEARLRCSPMKGHSHVYWYRQLPEEGLKFMVYLQKENIIDESGMPKERFSAEFPKEGPSILRIQQVVRGDSAAYFCASSPDGANVLTFGAGSRLTVL.

The chain has TRBV20-1 and TRBJ2-7, with D perhaps given as TRBD1 or TRBD2 (5 bases each). The V gene's germline CDR1 is DFQATT and CDR2 SNEGSKA (reference sequence). CDR3 length: 15 amino acids. With 4 bases removed from V and 2 bases from J, the gap between germline ends came to 18 bases. CDR3 bases: TGCAGTGCTACCTCCCCCCGGGACGGGACCTACGAGCAGTACTTC. This encodes CSATSPRDGTYEQYF.